The 12 T cell receptor beta chains below come from one sample, sequenced in a study of CD8+ T cells in alopecia areata. Once RNA had been extracted, it was reverse transcribed into cDNA to act as the sequencing template. TCRdb keeps only in-frame clones here, not all; method: immunoSEQ multiplex PCR. The data hold about 200,000 clones, with 50% to 65% observed a single time. Sequencing was performed on CD4+ T cells sorted from blood, taken at week 0. These receptors all come from a human donor with alopecia areata.

The chain joins TRBV30 to TRBJ1-5, with 7 bases matching TRBD1. This CDR3 has 14 residues. The germline CDR1 and CDR2 sequences are GTSNPN and SVGIG (reference sequence). V lost 7 bases to trimming and J lost 4 bases; unmatched junction nucleotides: 10. The CDR3 nucleotides read TGTGCCTCCCGGACAGGAGGACCGAATCAGCCCCAGCATTTT. It encodes CASRTGGPNQPQHF. Full variable domain (missing parts from reference TRBV30 and TRBJ1-5): SQTIHQWPATLVQPVGSPLSLECTVEGTSNPNLYWYRQAAGRGLQLLFYSVGIGQISSEVPQNLSASRPQDRQFILSSKKLLLSDSGFYLCASRTGGPNQPQHFGDGTRLSIL.

This chain joins TRBV5-1 and TRBJ2-1; 7 bases match TRBD2. CDR1 and CDR2 from the germline V gene are SGHRS and YFSETQ. With V trimmed by 4 bases and J by 8 bases, 6 bases remained unmatched. The length of the CDR3 is 13 residues. The DNA of the CDR3 is TGCGCCAGCAGCCCCACTAGCGCCGATGAGCAGTTCTTC. Translating it yields CASSPTSADEQFF. Full variable domain (rest looked up from reference TRBV5-1 and TRBJ2-1): KAGVTQTPRYLIKTRGQQVTLSCSPISGHRSVSWYQQTPGQGLQFLFEYFSETQRNKGNFPGRFSGRQFSNSRSEMNVSTLELGDSALYLCASSPTSADEQFFGPGTRLTVL.

The J gene is TRBJ2-5, the V gene TRBV25-1; D remains unclear. Germline CDR1 MGHDK, CDR2 SYGVNS. Trimming cost V 4 bases and J 5 bases, with 14 bases left between them. The CDR3 has 14 residues. In DNA form, the CDR3 reads TGTGCCAGCAGTGGGGCACCTCTGAGGGAGACCCAGTACTTC. It encodes CASSGAPLRETQYF.

This chain links TRBV5-1 with TRBJ2-5; the D is unclear. The CDR3 is 11 amino acids. Trimming left V 7 bases short and J 2 bases short, with 6 bases between. Germline CDR1 reads SGHRS; CDR2 reads YFSETQ. The CDR3 sequence is CASGQQETQYF. In DNA, the CDR3 is TGCGCCAGCGGTCAGCAAGAGACCCAGTACTTC.

The genes are TRBV7-9 and TRBJ2-7; TRBD2 matches 14 bases. This CDR3 is built from 16 residues. Germline assignment: CDR1 SEHNR and CDR2 FQNEAQ (reference sequence). Germline trimming cut 4 bases from V and 2 bases from J; bases unmatched to any gene: 4. CDR3 in DNA: TGTGCCAGCAGCTACCCGGGACTAGCGGGAGCCTACGAGCAGTACTTC. Encoded protein: CASSYPGLAGAYEQYF.

This clone has more than one count but fewer than ten. This rearrangement joins TRBV29-1 to TRBJ1-1; 9 bases are shared with TRBD1. V lost 6 bases to trimming and J lost 2 bases; unmatched junction nucleotides: 4. CDR3 length: 13 residues. The V gene's germline CDR1 is SQVTM and CDR2 ANQGSEA. This chain's CDR3 is CSVHRGLNTEAFF. The CDR3 DNA is TGCAGCGTCCACAGGGGGCTTAACACTGAAGCTTTCTTT.

This clone occurred once. The chain joins TRBV4-1 to TRBJ2-5, with TRBD2 matching over 13 bases. With 1 base clipped from V and 5 bases from J, the junction kept 7 bases outside the gene matches. The germline gives CDR1 MGHRA, CDR2 YSYEKL. The CDR3 covers 17 residues. The CDR3 loop reads CASSQVRTSGSGETQYF. The DNA of the CDR3 is TGCGCCAGCAGCCAAGTGAGGACTAGCGGGAGTGGGGAGACCCAGTACTTC.

This rearrangement joins TRBV5-1 to TRBJ1-1; 7 bases are a match to TRBD1. With 3 bases clipped from V and 0 bases from J, the junction kept 2 bases outside the gene matches. Germline V gene lookup returns CDR1 SGHRS and CDR2 YFSETQ. CDR3 length equals 14 residues. For the CDR3, the DNA is TGCGCCAGCAGCTCGGGACAGATGAACACTGAAGCTTTCTTT. As protein: CASSSGQMNTEAFF.

This clone has just a few counts. V gene TRBV27 combines with J gene TRBJ1-6, with 10 bases matching TRBD1. With V trimmed by 3 bases and J by 0 bases, 5 bases remained unmatched. CDR1 and CDR2 (germline): MNHEY, SMNVEV (reference sequence). The CDR3 runs 18 residues. The CDR3 here is CASSFLGQGSSYNSPLHF. The CDR3 region has the DNA TGTGCCAGCAGTTTCCTGGGACAGGGGAGCTCCTATAATTCACCCCTCCACTTT.

The V gene is TRBV5-1, the J gene TRBJ2-3; perhaps TRBD2 as D (6 bases). This CDR3 is 13 amino acids long. Trimming removed 0 bases from V and 9 bases from J, with 11 bases in between. From germline, CDR1 is SGHRS and CDR2 YFSETQ. This CDR3 is CASSLAGGRTQYF. In DNA form, the CDR3 reads TGCGCCAGCAGCTTGGCTGGGGGGAGGACGCAGTATTTT.

This chain connects TRBV15 to TRBJ1-4; no definite D call. The CDR3 is 15 residues long. The germline V and J ends were trimmed by 3 bases and 4 bases, with 12 bases remaining between them. CDR1 and CDR2 (germline): LNHNV, YYDKDF (reference sequence). DNA for the CDR3: TGTGCCACCAGCAGGGAGGGCAGACTTAATGAAAAACTGTTTTTT. This encodes CATSREGRLNEKLFF.

This chain connects TRBV5-1 to TRBJ2-7; D remains ambiguous. Between the trimmed V and J ends, which lost 1 base and 6 bases, there was a span of 8 bases. The CDR3 sequence is 12 residues long. CDR1 and CDR2 (germline): SGHRS, YFSETQ. CDR3 loop: CASSLMGGEQYF. DNA for the CDR3: TGCGCCAGCAGCTTGATGGGTGGCGAGCAGTACTTC.